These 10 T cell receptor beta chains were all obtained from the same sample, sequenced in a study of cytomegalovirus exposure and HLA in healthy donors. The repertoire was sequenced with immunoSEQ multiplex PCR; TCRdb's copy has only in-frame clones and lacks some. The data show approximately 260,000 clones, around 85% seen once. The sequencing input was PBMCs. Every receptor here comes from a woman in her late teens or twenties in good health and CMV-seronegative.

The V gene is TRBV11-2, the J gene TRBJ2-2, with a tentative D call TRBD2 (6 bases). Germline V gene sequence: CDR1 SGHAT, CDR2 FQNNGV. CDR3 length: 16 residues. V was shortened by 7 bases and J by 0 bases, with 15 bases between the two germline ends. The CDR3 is CASTNLGGTNTGELFF. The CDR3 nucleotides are TGTGCCAGCACCAACCTCGGCGGGACGAACACCGGGGAGCTGTTTTTT.

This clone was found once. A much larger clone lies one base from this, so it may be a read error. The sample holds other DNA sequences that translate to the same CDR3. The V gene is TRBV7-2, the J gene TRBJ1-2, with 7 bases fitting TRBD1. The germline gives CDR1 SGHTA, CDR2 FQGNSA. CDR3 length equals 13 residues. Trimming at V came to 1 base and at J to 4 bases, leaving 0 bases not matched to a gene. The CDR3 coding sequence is TGTGCCAGCAGCTTAGGACAGGGCTATGGCTACACCTTC. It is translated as CASSLGQGYGYTF. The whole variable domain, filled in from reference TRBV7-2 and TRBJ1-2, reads GAGVSQSPSNKVTEKGKDVELRCDPISGHTALYWYRQSLGQGLEFLIYFQGNSAPDKSGLPSDRFSAERTGGSVSTLTIQRTQQEDSAVYLCASSLGQGYGYTFGSGTRLTVV.

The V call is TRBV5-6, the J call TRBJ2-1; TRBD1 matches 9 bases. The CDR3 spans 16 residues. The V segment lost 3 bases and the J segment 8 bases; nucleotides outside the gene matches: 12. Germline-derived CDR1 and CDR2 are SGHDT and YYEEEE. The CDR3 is CASSSGTGYLDDEQFF. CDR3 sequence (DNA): TGTGCCAGCAGCTCCGGGACAGGGTACCTGGACGATGAGCAGTTCTTC.

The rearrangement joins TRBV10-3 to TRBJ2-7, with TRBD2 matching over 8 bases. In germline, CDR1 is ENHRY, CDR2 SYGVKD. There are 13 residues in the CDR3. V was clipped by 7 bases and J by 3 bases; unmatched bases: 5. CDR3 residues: CAIKAGVVYEQYF. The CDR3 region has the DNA TGTGCCATCAAAGCGGGAGTGGTCTACGAGCAGTACTTC.

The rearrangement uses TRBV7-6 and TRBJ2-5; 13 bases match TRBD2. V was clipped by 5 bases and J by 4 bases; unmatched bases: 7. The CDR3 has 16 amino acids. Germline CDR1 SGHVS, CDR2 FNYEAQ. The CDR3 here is CASSPQLAGGAETQYF. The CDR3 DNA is TGTGCCAGCAGCCCTCAACTAGCGGGAGGGGCAGAGACCCAGTACTTC.

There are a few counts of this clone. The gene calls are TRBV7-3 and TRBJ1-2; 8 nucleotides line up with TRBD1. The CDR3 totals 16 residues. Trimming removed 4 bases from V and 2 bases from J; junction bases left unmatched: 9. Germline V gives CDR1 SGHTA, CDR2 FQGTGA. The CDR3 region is CASSSTLRQGNYGYTF. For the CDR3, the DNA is TGTGCCAGCAGCTCAACCCTCCGACAGGGGAACTATGGCTACACCTTC.

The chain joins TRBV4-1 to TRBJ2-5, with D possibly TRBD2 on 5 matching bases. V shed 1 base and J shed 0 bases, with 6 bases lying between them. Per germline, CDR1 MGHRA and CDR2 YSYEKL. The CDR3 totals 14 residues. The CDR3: CASSQGGYQETQYF. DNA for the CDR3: TGCGCCAGCAGCCAAGGCGGGTACCAAGAGACCCAGTACTTC.

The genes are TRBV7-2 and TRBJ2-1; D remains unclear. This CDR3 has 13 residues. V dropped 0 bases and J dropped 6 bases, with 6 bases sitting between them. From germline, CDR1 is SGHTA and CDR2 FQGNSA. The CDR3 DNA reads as TGTGCCAGCAGCTTAGCACAATTCAATGAGCAGTTCTTC. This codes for CASSLAQFNEQFF.

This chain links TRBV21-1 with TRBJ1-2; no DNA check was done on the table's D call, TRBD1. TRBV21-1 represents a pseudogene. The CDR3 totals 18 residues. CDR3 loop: CASSKNLQGPRTHYGYTF. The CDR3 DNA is TGTGCCAGCAGCAAAAATCTCCAGGGCCCCAGAACCCACTATGGCTACACCTTC.

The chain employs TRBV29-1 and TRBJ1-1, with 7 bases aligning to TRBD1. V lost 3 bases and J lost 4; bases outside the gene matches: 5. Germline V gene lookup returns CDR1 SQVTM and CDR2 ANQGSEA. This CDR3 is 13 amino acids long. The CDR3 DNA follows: TGCAGCGTTGAGGTACAGGGGAGCACTGAAGCTTTCTTT. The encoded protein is CSVEVQGSTEAFF.